The 5 T cell receptor beta chains in this list originate from one sample, sequenced in a study of blood T cell repertoires in COVID-19. The assay was immunoSEQ multiplex PCR, and TCRdb's table has in-frame clones only and misses some. Among 120,000 to 150,000 clones listed, 70% to 90% were seen once. Sequenced material: peripheral blood. These TCRs come from a woman aged 50 to 65 with acute or convalescent COVID-19.

The V gene is TRBV5-1, the J gene TRBJ1-2; 7 bases map to TRBD1. V lost 2 bases and J lost 6; bases outside the gene matches: 4. In germline, CDR1 is SGHRS, CDR2 YFSETQ. The CDR3 is 13 amino acids. In DNA form, the CDR3 reads TGCGCCAGCAGCTTAACAGGGGACAATGGCTACACCTTC. This encodes CASSLTGDNGYTF.

This sequence joins TRBV2 and TRBJ1-1; 7 bases line up with TRBD1. The germline gives CDR1 SNHLY, CDR2 FYNNEI. V lost 5 bases, J lost 3 bases, and 3 bases stayed unmatched. The CDR3 covers 13 residues. CDR3 nucleotides: TGTGCCAGCAGTTATACAGGGGACACTGAAGCTTTCTTT. Protein product: CASSYTGDTEAFF.

J is TRBJ2-3 and V is TRBV7-9; a possible D gene is TRBD1 (6 bases). The germline CDR1 and CDR2 sequences are SEHNR and FQNEAQ (reference sequence). This CDR3 is 14 amino acids long. Trimming took 3 bases from V and 2 from J, leaving 9 bases between them. CDR3 residues: CASSFQGFTDTQYF. The CDR3 bases are TGTGCCAGCAGCTTTCAGGGGTTCACAGATACGCAGTATTTT. Full variable domain (rest looked up from reference TRBV7-9 and TRBJ2-3): DTGVSQNPRHKITKRGQNVTFRCDPISEHNRLYWYRQTLGQGPEFLTYFQNEAQLEKSRLLSDRFSAERPKGSFSTLEIQRTEQGDSAMYLCASSFQGFTDTQYFGPGTRLTVL.

This chain's CDR3 is CASSKGHRSYGYTF. The CDR3, as DNA: TGTGCCAGCAGTAAGGGACACCGAAGCTATGGCTACACCTTC. The gene calls are TRBV6-5 and TRBJ1-2; weak D call: TRBD1 (6 bases). There are 14 residues in the CDR3. CDR1 and CDR2 from the germline V gene are MNHEY and SVGAGI. V shed 5 bases and J shed 4 bases, with 14 bases lying between them.

As for this clone: A read error may account for a junction end that differs from germline. V is TRBV18 and J is TRBJ1-3; 7 nucleotides agree with TRBD1. The CDR3 runs 15 residues. Germline assignment: CDR1 KGHSH and CDR2 LQKENI. The DNA of the CDR3 is TGTGCCAGCTCGCCACAGGGGATTGATGGAAACACCATATATTTT. Residues: CASSPQGIDGNTIYF.